This TCR beta chain was identified during a study of identical twins. This CDR3 region has 12 residues. With 0 bases removed from V and 8 bases from J, the gap between germline ends came to 10 bases. Germline V gene lookup returns CDR1 DFQATT and CDR2 SNEGSKA (reference sequence). In this sample, this clonotype turned up many times. Using its own MiXCR run on the 5' RACE reads, TCRdb lists one record per CDR3 protein. The table has under 300,000 distinct CDR3 sequences, 5.5% to 7.5% seen once. These data were also filed under a second study, of T cells expressing NK-cell markers.

This sequence was found in a woman aged 18-30 years in good health. This sequence joins TRBV20-1 and TRBJ1-1; D not resolved. Sequencing used CD8+ T cells sorted from blood. The CDR3 bases are TGCAGTGCTAGAGATCGGGAACTAGAAGCTTTCTTT. Translation gives CSARDRELEAFF.